These 18 T cell receptor beta chains came from one sample sequenced in a study of cytomegalovirus exposure and HLA in healthy donors. The study ran its PCR with 60 Vbeta and 13 Jbeta primers. The data were produced by immunoSEQ multiplex PCR, yet TCRdb's version contains in-frame clones alone and is incomplete. The sample lists about 200,000 clones, 75% to 85% occurring once. The sequencing input was PBMCs. The source of these receptors is a woman in her forties or fifties in good health and CMV-seropositive.

J is TRBJ2-5 and V is TRBV5-1, with a tentative D call TRBD1 (6 bases). The CDR3 covers 14 residues. Trimming cost V 0 bases and J 5 bases, with 11 bases left between them. CDR1 and CDR2 (germline): SGHRS, YFSETQ. In nucleotides, the CDR3 is TGCGCCAGCAGCTTGGAGTCAGGGGAGGAGACCCAGTACTTC. Protein: CASSLESGEETQYF.

J is TRBJ2-7 and V is TRBV27; 7 nucleotides line up with TRBD1. CDR1 and CDR2 from the germline V gene are MNHEY and SMNVEV (reference sequence). This CDR3 contains 14 residues. J lost 6 bases, V lost 2 bases, and 7 bases had no gene match. The DNA for the CDR3 is TGTGCCAGCAGTTTAGTATCAGGGGGTGGCGAGCAGTACTTC. The encoded protein is CASSLVSGGGEQYF.

V and J are TRBV28 and TRBJ1-5, with 7 bases lining up with TRBD1. Germline lookup yields CDR1 MDHEN and CDR2 SYDVKM. This CDR3 is 15 amino acids long. The trim removed 7 bases at V and 5 bases at J, leaving 11 bases unmatched. DNA for the CDR3: TGTGCCAGCATCCCTCTAAGGGACAGCCATCAGCCCCAGCATTTT. Encoded protein: CASIPLRDSHQPQHF. Variable domain in full (rest from reference TRBV28 and TRBJ1-5): DVKVTQSSRYLVKRTGEKVFLECVQDMDHENMFWYRQDPGLGLRLIYFSYDVKMKEKGDIPEGYSVSREKKERFSLILESASTNQTSMYLCASIPLRDSHQPQHFGDGTRLSIL.

The chain uses TRBV6-6 and TRBJ1-5; D not resolved. Deletions cut 6 bases from V and 7 bases from J, with 10 bases between. Germline values: CDR1 MNHNY, CDR2 SVGAGI (reference sequence). CDR3 size: 12 residues. The CDR3 bases are TGTGCCAGCAGCCAACACCCCCAGCCCCAGCATTTT. Protein product: CASSQHPQPQHF.

The chain has TRBV19 and TRBJ2-2; D call uncertain. The CDR3 is made up of 17 amino acids. Trimming took 2 bases from V and 1 from J, leaving 14 bases between them. Germline-derived CDR1 and CDR2 are LNHDA and SQIVND (reference sequence). The chain's CDR3 is CASSISVQVGNTGELFF. CDR3 coding DNA: TGTGCCAGTAGTATATCGGTCCAGGTGGGGAACACCGGGGAGCTGTTTTTT.

The V call is TRBV19, the J call TRBJ1-1; 7 bases are a match to TRBD1. J lost 5 bases, V lost 4 bases, and 7 bases had no gene match. There are 14 residues in the CDR3. The germline CDR1 and CDR2 sequences are LNHDA and SQIVND (reference sequence). CDR3 amino acids: CASSRRQGGTEAFF. CDR3 sequence (DNA): TGTGCCAGTAGTAGAAGACAGGGCGGGACTGAAGCTTTCTTT.

This chain connects TRBV28 to TRBJ1-4, with D possibly TRBD1 on 6 matching bases. There are 15 residues in the CDR3. The germline V gene has CDR1 MDHEN and CDR2 SYDVKM. V lost 5 bases to trimming and J lost 7 bases, with 17 bases between them. CDR3 DNA sequence: TGTGCCAGCAGTCCGTACAGGGAGCTGCGTGAAAAACTGTTTTTT. Protein product: CASSPYRELREKLFF. Filled out from reference TRBV28 and TRBJ1-4, the complete variable domain reads DVKVTQSSRYLVKRTGEKVFLECVQDMDHENMFWYRQDPGLGLRLIYFSYDVKMKEKGDIPEGYSVSREKKERFSLILESASTNQTSMYLCASSPYRELREKLFFGSGTQLSVL.

The rearrangement uses TRBV5-4 and TRBJ1-2; 7 positions agree with TRBD1. This CDR3 contains 13 residues. J was trimmed by 7 bases and V by 2 bases; bases with no gene match: 5. The germline V gene encodes CDR1 SGHNT and CDR2 YYREEE (reference sequence). CDR3 residues: CASSFTGTAGYTF. The CDR3 DNA sequence: TGTGCCAGCAGCTTTACCGGGACAGCTGGCTACACCTTC.

The chain joins TRBV7-2 to TRBJ2-5, with 8 bases lining up with TRBD1. This CDR3 has 15 amino acids. Per germline, CDR1 SGHTA and CDR2 FQGNSA. The V segment lost 8 bases and the J segment 4 bases; nucleotides outside the gene matches: 12. The CDR3 region is CASGPRTGMGETQYF. The CDR3 nucleotides read TGTGCCAGCGGGCCCCGGACAGGGATGGGAGAGACCCAGTACTTC.

The gene calls are TRBV7-9 and TRBJ1-4; the D gene is possibly TRBD1 (5 bases). Germline V gives CDR1 SEHNR, CDR2 FQNEAQ (reference sequence). The length of the CDR3 is 14 residues. The ends were cut back, 3 bases at V and 7 bases at J, with 12 bases in the middle. The CDR3 reads CASSFRVEGEKLFF. As DNA, the CDR3 is TGTGCCAGCAGCTTCAGGGTGGAGGGTGAAAAACTGTTTTTT. The entire variable domain, with the rest obtained from reference TRBV7-9 and TRBJ1-4, is as follows: DTGVSQNPRHKITKRGQNVTFRCDPISEHNRLYWYRQTLGQGPEFLTYFQNEAQLEKSRLLSDRFSAERPKGSFSTLEIQRTEQGDSAMYLCASSFRVEGEKLFFGSGTQLSVL.

The chain is built from TRBV18 and TRBJ2-7; D not resolved. V lost 4 bases and J lost 3, with 7 bases in between. Germline loops: CDR1 KGHSH, CDR2 LQKENI. The CDR3 consists of 12 residues. The CDR3 DNA is TGTGCCAGCTCACGGCCGAACTACGAGCAGTACTTC. As protein: CASSRPNYEQYF.

This clone occurred a few times. The genes are TRBV9 and TRBJ2-7; 7 nucleotides line up with TRBD2. The CDR3 has 15 residues. The germline V gene has CDR1 SGDLS and CDR2 YYNGEE. V lost 0 bases and J lost 5; bases outside the gene matches: 8. Here the CDR3 reads CASSVGGLETDEQYF. In DNA, the CDR3 is TGTGCCAGCAGCGTAGGTGGACTAGAGACAGACGAGCAGTACTTC.

The chain is built from TRBV6-1 and TRBJ2-7, with D possibly being TRBD2 (6 bases). CDR1 and CDR2 (germline): MNHNS, SASEGT. The CDR3 totals 15 residues. Trimming cost V 3 bases and J 2 bases, with 14 bases left between them. CDR3 nucleotides: TGTGCCAGCAGTGAGGGGGGATTCCGCACCTACGAGCAGTACTTC. This sequence encodes CASSEGGFRTYEQYF.

On this clone: This sample includes further DNA sequences coding for the same CDR3. The CDR3 here is CASSVGRDTQYF. The CDR3 DNA is TGTGCCAGCAGCGTAGGGAGAGATACGCAGTATTTT. This chain connects TRBV9 to TRBJ2-3, with D unresolved. Germline CDR1 is SGDLS and CDR2 is YYNGEE. This CDR3 is built from 12 residues. With 0 bases removed from V and 5 bases from J, the gap between germline ends came to 4 bases. The full variable domain, its missing parts supplied by reference TRBV9 and TRBJ2-3, is DSGVTQTPKHLITATGQRVTLRCSPRSGDLSVYWYQQSLDQGLQFLIQYYNGEERAKGNILERFSAQQFPDLHSELNLSSLELGDSALYFCASSVGRDTQYFGPGTRLTVL.

The CDR3 sequence: CATATGGKNYGYTF. The CDR3 bases are TGTGCCACCGCGACAGGGGGCAAGAACTATGGCTACACCTTC. This sequence joins TRBV28 and TRBJ1-2; 10 bases line up with TRBD1. The junction had 7 bases not matched to a gene; V was cut back by 10 bases and J by 2 bases. Germline V gene lookup returns CDR1 MDHEN and CDR2 SYDVKM. The CDR3 covers 14 residues.

The chain has TRBV29-1 and TRBJ2-7, with TRBD1 matching 8 bases. The CDR3 extends over 13 amino acids. Germline assignment: CDR1 SQVTM and CDR2 ANQGSEA. V gave up 6 bases and J gave up 4 bases; unmatched junction bases: 8. The CDR3 DNA is TGCAGCGTGACCGGGACAGGAACGTACGAGCAGTACTTC. It encodes CSVTGTGTYEQYF.

V usage is TRBV7-2 and J usage is TRBJ2-5, with 7 bases that match TRBD1. V was clipped by 5 bases and J by 5 bases; unmatched bases: 8. CDR1 and CDR2 from the germline V gene are SGHTA and FQGNSA. CDR3 length: 14 residues. The CDR3 DNA sequence: TGTGCCAGCAGCGACAGGGCGGTGAGGGAGACCCAGTACTTC. Residues: CASSDRAVRETQYF.

V gene TRBV2 combines with J gene TRBJ2-2, with D perhaps TRBD2 (7 bases). In germline, CDR1 is SNHLY, CDR2 FYNNEI. Trimming removed 4 bases from V and 4 bases from J, with 13 bases in between. The CDR3 consists of 15 residues. The CDR3 bases are TGTGCCAGCAGTGTCGGGGGGCAGATCACCGGGGAGCTGTTTTTT. It is translated as CASSVGGQITGELFF.